The clone carrying this TCR beta chain was counted between two and nine times. Its target is not known. Described treatment: oral pan-JAK inhibitor, 5-10 mg twice daily. Peripheral blood samples and lesional scalp punch biopsies were obtained from alopecia areata patients. Cell sorting on a FACSAria was used to separate CD4+ and CD8+ T cells from the PBMCs. This entry comes from a study of CD8+ T cells in alopecia areata. Study-level background: Each of the treated patients was given oral tofacitinib, 5 to 10 mg twice daily, for moderate-to-severe alopecia areata.

Study conclusions and caveats: Tofacitinib significantly brought down scalp clonality and expanded CD8+ clones among top 100.

V was clipped by 4 bases and J by 0 bases, with 17 bases between them. The CDR3 has 17 residues. The germline V gene has CDR1 LGHNA and CDR2 YSLEER. RNA extraction and reverse transcription yielded cDNA as sequencing template. Some clones are missing from TCRdb's copy, which holds only in-frame ones; the method was immunoSEQ multiplex PCR. In the table there are fewer than 250,000 clones, under 80% of which are singletons. The chain links TRBV4-3 to TRBJ2-3; possible D gene TRBD2, 7 bases. The TCR was taken from a human donor with alopecia areata. This material consisted of CD4+ T cells sorted from blood, taken at week 49, from a patient treated with tofacitinib. DNA of the CDR3: TGCGCCAGCAGCCCGCGGGGGCTTTCCCGAAGCACAGATACGCAGTATTTT. Translated, it gives CASSPRGLSRSTDTQYF.